This TCR beta chain is from a study of shared clonotypes between healthy human individuals (dated by TCRdb to the early 2020s). Notes on the research overall: The cohort included a few men and a couple of women between 18 and 49 years of age. For each donor, three plates each were used for CD4 naive and CD4 memory, two plates were used for CD8 naive, and one plate was used for CD8 memory. To estimate repertoire size and how much clonotypes are shared between individuals, the study performed deep sequencing of blood TCR repertoires from a handful of healthy adults. Different laboratories and diverse techniques were used to prepare libraries and sequence TCR repertoires, to increase sequencing depth and limit assay-specific biases. Per donor, leukapheresis produced somewhere between about 0.8 and 9.5 billion PBMCs. What the work shows at the level of the full study, not this receptor alone: Pairwise subsampling led to the expectation that sequencing depth would affect the degree of clonotype sharing among donors. Incomplete sequencing was indicated by rarefaction of sorted-subset datasets, despite the large sequencing depth. The genetic and exposure-history diversity represented was limited by the small number of donors. Clonotypes shared by all four sorted-subset donors showed higher generation probabilities than non-shared clonotypes. Estimated clonotype richness was generally larger for naive than for memory subsets. Sampling was restricted to blood, and TCR repertoires in tissue are likely to differ from TCR repertoires in blood. Sharing across several donors was observed for approximately 5% of naive CD4, 3% to 4% of naive CD8, 2.3% of memory CD4, and roughly 0.4% of memory CD8 clonotypes.

Concerning this clone: There is no known antigen for this receptor. No base-level quality is on record; no much larger clone is a single base apart.

From cysteine to phenylalanine, the CDR3 is 14 amino acids long. Kept here is only the CDR3 DNA, which spans 42 bases and is read in frame from base 1. Relative to germline, V is missing 6 bases and J is missing 4 bases, with 8 bases of the junction outside any gene match. Via the germline V gene, CDR1 is MDHEN and CDR2 SYDVKM. The donors were healthy, HIV-negative adults with no recently reported acute infections or vaccinations. Every donor was a Caucasian adult residing in Nashville, Tennessee, USA. CD4+ T cells were enriched by magnetic negative selection, after which naive cells were positively selected on CD45RA and the negative fraction was taken as the memory subset. After blood collection by leukapheresis, PBMCs were isolated using Ficoll-Histopaque density gradient centrifugation and then cryopreserved in the vapor phase of liquid nitrogen. Analytical flow cytometry was used to check the purity and quantity of each magnetically sorted T cell population. Each sorted fraction had its genomic DNA isolated and then quantified by UV absorbance on a Nanodrop 2000c.

Using the deep immunoSEQ assay, multiplex PCR amplified TCR CDR3 regions from genomic DNA. Extracted genomic DNA from each cell subset was distributed evenly across all wells of several immunoSEQ 96-well plates, and each plate was treated as a replicate. Each replicate PCR for sorted subsets received 200 ng genomic DNA, equal to tens of thousands of T cell genomes. Purified libraries were measured with a Qubit 3.0 fluorometer, size-checked on a Bioanalyzer 2100, and measured again with the KAPA Library Quantification kit. Every immunoSEQ 96-well plate was sequenced on a separate single-read 150-cycle Illumina NextSeq 550 flow cell. From the authors' description of their analysis: Because the immunoSEQ output included only junctional sequences and no quality scores, the filtering could not be the same as the filtering used for full-length reads. Sequences were annotated with PyIR, a Python wrapper for IgBLAST v1.9, and V/J genes and CDR3 were assigned using IMGT germline references. Reads were removed for weak V/J assignments (E-value above 1e-6), missing CDR3, stop codons, out-of-frame junctions, or ambiguous translated residues. A V3J clonotype was defined by an identical inferred V gene, J gene, and CDR3 amino acid sequence. Percentage overlap between repertoires was computed as shared unique clonotypes divided by the size of the smaller repertoire. Three approaches were used to assess repertoire richness: RTK rarefaction, the Chao1 estimator, and Recon v2.1 estimates of unobserved clonotypes. For all TCRbeta clonotypes obtained by the gDNA method from several donors, generation probabilities were computed with OLGA. The table was pulled from immuneACCESS by TCRdb, which kept in-frame rearrangements only. Such tables lose some clones; where checked, under half of the loss comes from unresolved V genes, and the rest has no known cause. D and trimming come from the DNA, and the V and J calls and clone size come from that table. The sample table contains millions of clones; only one count was recorded for around nine tenths of them. Clones ranked in the top ten supply more than 0.12% of the sample.

The V gene is TRBV28 and the J gene is TRBJ1-2; 7 nucleotides in the junction match TRBD1. This receptor was identified in a man aged 18-30 years in good health. Sequences were obtained from naive CD4+ T cells sorted from blood. The cell subset or site label, read with the paper, signifies: CD45RA+ positively selected. The nucleotide sequence reads TGTGCCAGCAGGCCCCAGGGGGAACGCTATGGCTACACCTTC. Protein translation: CASRPQGERYGYTF.